This TCR beta chain was profiled in a study of CD8 T cells in Susac syndrome. Findings and limits, study-wide: Individuals included in the TCR sequencing and HLA analysis were acknowledged by the study to be relatively few in number.

Sequencing targeted TCR beta in T cells from blood (CD8+ and CD4+). Negative isolation was applied to CD8+ and CD4+ T cells, and FACS enrichment was applied to TEMRA cells. Reverse transcription used 0.5 to 1 ug RNA and random hexamers. Multiplex immunoSEQ PCR targeted 54 Vbeta and 13 Jbeta TCR beta segments. TCRdb reanalysed the immunoSEQ multiplex PCR reads using MiXCR and keeps one entry per CDR3 protein. The sample contains 150,000 to 200,000 distinct CDR3 sequences, around 96% of which appear only once. Note on this clonotype: The antigen remains undetermined.

CDR1 is SGHRS and CDR2 is YFSETQ in the germline V gene. The CDR3 runs 18 residues. The V and J ends lost 1 base and 4 bases, in that order; junction bases with no gene match: 11. Material for sequencing was CD8+ T cells from PBMCs. J is TRBJ1-2 and V is TRBV5-1; 12 nucleotides match TRBD1. The receptor comes from a human donor with multiple sclerosis. The CDR3 region is CASSLHTGTGGQSYGYTF. The CDR3 DNA reads TGCGCCAGCAGCTTGCACACCGGGACAGGGGGCCAGAGCTATGGCTACACCTTC.